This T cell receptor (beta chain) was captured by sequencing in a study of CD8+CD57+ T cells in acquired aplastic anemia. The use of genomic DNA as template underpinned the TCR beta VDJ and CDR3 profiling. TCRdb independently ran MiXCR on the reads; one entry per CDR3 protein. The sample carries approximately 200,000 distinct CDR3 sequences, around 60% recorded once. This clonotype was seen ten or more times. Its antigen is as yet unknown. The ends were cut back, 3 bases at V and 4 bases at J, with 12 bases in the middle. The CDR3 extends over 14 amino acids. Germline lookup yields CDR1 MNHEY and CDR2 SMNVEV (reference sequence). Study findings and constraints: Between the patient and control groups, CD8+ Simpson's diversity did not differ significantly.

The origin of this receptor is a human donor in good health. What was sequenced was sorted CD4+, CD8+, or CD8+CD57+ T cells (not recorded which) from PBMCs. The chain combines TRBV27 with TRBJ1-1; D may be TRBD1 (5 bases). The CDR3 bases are TGTGCCAGCAGTTTGAGTTGGGGGGGCACTGAAGCTTTCTTT. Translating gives CASSLSWGGTEAFF.